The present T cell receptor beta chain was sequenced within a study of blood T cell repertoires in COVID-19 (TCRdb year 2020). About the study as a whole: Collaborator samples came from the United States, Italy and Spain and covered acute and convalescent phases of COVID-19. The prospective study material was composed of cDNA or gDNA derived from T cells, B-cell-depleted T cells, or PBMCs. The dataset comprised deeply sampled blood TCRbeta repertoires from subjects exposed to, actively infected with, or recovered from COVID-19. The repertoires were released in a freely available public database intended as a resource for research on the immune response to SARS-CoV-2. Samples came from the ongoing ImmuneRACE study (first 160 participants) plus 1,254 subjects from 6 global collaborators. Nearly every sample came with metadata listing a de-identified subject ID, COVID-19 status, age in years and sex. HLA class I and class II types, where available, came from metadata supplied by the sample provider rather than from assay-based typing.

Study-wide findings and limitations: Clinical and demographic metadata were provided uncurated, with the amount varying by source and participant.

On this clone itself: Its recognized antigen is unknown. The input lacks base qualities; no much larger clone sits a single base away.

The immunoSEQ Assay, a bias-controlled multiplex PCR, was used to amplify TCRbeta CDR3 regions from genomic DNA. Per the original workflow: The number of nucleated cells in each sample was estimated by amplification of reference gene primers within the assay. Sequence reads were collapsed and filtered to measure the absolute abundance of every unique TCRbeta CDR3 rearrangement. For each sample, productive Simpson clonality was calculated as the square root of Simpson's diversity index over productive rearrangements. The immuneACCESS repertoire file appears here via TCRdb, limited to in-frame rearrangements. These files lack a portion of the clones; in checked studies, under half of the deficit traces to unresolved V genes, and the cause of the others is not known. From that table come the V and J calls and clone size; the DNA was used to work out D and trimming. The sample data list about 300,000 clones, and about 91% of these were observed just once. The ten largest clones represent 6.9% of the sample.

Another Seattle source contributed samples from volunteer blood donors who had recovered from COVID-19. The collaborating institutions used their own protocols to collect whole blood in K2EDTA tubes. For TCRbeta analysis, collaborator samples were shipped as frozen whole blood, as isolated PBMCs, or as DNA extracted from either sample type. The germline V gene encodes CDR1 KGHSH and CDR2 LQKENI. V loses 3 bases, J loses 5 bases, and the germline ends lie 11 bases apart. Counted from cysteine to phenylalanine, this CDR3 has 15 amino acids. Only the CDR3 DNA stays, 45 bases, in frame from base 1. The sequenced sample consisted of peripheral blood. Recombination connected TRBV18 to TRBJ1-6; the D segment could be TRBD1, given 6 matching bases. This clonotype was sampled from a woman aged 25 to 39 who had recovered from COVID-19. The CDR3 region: CASSPYRQDNSPLHF. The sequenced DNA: TGTGCCAGCTCACCCTACCGACAGGATAATTCACCCCTCCACTTT.